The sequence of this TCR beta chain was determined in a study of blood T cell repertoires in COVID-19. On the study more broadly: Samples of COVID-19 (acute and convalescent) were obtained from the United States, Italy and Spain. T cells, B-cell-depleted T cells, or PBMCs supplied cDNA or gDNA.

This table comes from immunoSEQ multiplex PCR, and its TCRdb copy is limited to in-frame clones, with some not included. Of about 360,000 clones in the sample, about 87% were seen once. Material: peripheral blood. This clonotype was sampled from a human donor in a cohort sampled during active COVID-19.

The CDR3: CASSEVGTGTNEKLFF. As DNA, the CDR3 is TGTGCCAGCAGTGAAGTTGGGACAGGGACTAATGAAAAACTGTTTTTT. The rearrangement uses TRBV6-1 and TRBJ1-4; 9 bases agree with TRBD1. CDR1 and CDR2 from the germline V gene are MNHNS and SASEGT. Germline trimming cut 1 base from V and 2 bases from J; bases unmatched to any gene: 2. There are 16 residues in the CDR3.